The 14 T cell receptor beta chains listed next were all sequenced from one sample in a study of T cell clones after liver transplantation. Assay: immunoSEQ multiplex PCR; the TCRdb copy retains only in-frame clones and omits some. The repertoire holds over 55,000 clones, with about 71% as singletons. The source was CD4+ T cells from blood, collected at the approximately 16-month timepoint. These receptors were taken from a human patient who received a liver transplant. A share of the T cells may be of graft donor origin.

This clone has only one observation. The gene calls are TRBV11-2 and TRBJ2-7, with D perhaps matching TRBD1 (6 bases). Germline CDR1 reads SGHAT; CDR2 reads FQNNGV. V was trimmed by 2 bases and J by 1 base, leaving 9 bases between them. There are 14 residues in the CDR3. The CDR3: CASSLRTESYEQYF. Written as DNA, the CDR3 is TGTGCCAGCAGCTTAAGGACAGAGTCCTACGAGCAGTACTTC.

The chain uses TRBV27 and TRBJ1-2; TRBD1 aligns across 9 bases. The V and J ends lost 6 bases and 6 bases, in that order; junction bases with no gene match: 14. CDR3 length equals 16 residues. Germline CDR1 and CDR2: MNHEY and SMNVEV (reference sequence). The CDR3 protein is CASRYSGTGIRDGYTF. For the CDR3, the DNA is TGTGCCAGCAGATACTCCGGGACAGGGATCAGGGATGGCTACACCTTC.

The rearrangement uses TRBV7-2 and TRBJ2-3; D is unresolved. The V gene lost 6 bases and the J gene lost 2 bases, with 15 bases spanning the gap. Per germline, CDR1 SGHTA and CDR2 FQGNSA. This CDR3 comprises 15 residues. CDR3 protein: CASSILGRHTDTQYF. CDR3 nucleotide sequence: TGTGCCAGCAGTATCCTGGGCAGACACACAGATACGCAGTATTTT.

By share of the sample, this clone is medium-sized (0.01 to 0.1%). V usage is TRBV7-6 and J usage is TRBJ1-6; D gene ambiguous. The CDR3 has 13 residues. Trimming left V 10 bases short and J 7 bases short, with 14 bases between. Germline lookup yields CDR1 SGHVS and CDR2 FNYEAQ. The CDR3 is CATAGASNSPLHF. The DNA for the CDR3 is TGTGCCACCGCAGGTGCCTCCAATTCACCCCTCCACTTT.

This clone is deemed medium-sized. V gene TRBV4-1 combines with J gene TRBJ1-5; tentative D call: TRBD1 (5 bases). Trimming shortened V by 0 bases and J by 1 base, and 10 bases separated the two germline ends. Per the germline V gene, CDR1 is MGHRA and CDR2 is YSYEKL. CDR3 length equals 16 residues. CDR3: CASSQDGAGSNQPQHF. CDR3 DNA sequence: TGCGCCAGCAGCCAAGATGGGGCCGGCAGCAATCAGCCCCAGCATTTT.

The chain uses TRBV7-9 and TRBJ2-2, with D perhaps assigned TRBD1 or TRBD2 (5 bases each). Germline-derived CDR1 and CDR2 are SEHNR and FQNEAQ (reference sequence). This CDR3 spans 15 amino acids. V lost 2 bases, J lost 6 bases, and 13 bases lay in between. The CDR3 DNA sequence: TGTGCCAGCAGCTTAAATTCAGGGACGGCCGGGGAGCTGTTTTTT. This translates into CASSLNSGTAGELFF.

This chain uses TRBV6-5 with TRBJ1-2, with 9 bases that match TRBD1. The V gene end was trimmed by 5 bases and the J gene end by 4 bases; junction bases not matched to a gene: 5. The germline gives CDR1 MNHEY, CDR2 SVGAGI. This CDR3 region has 14 residues. CDR3 loop: CASSPGQGTYGYTF. The CDR3 bases are TGTGCCAGCAGTCCCGGACAGGGGACCTATGGCTACACCTTC.

The rearrangement links TRBV7-9 to TRBJ2-1, with 9 bases matching TRBD2. The ends lost 6 bases at V and 0 bases at J; junction bases unmatched: 3. Germline CDR1 reads SEHNR; CDR2 reads FQNEAQ (reference sequence). CDR3 size: 15 residues. The CDR3 sequence is CASSISGSSYNEQFF. The CDR3 nucleotides are TGTGCCAGCAGTATTAGCGGGAGCTCCTACAATGAGCAGTTCTTC.

The chain is built from TRBV27 and TRBJ1-1; D might be TRBD1 (5 bases). The CDR3 spans 18 residues. V was cut by 6 bases and J by 1 base, with 24 bases left in between. Germline-derived CDR1 and CDR2 are MNHEY and SMNVEV (reference sequence). CDR3 DNA sequence: TGTGCCAGCAGACACCAAACAACTTCAGGGAAGGCGAACACTGAAGCTTTCTTT. Translated, it gives CASRHQTTSGKANTEAFF.

This chain connects TRBV6-6 to TRBJ2-2; D is uncertain. The CDR3 is 15 amino acids. From germline, CDR1 is MNHNY and CDR2 SVGAGI (reference sequence). V was pared by 2 bases and J by 0 bases, with 7 bases between. CDR3 in DNA: TGTGCCAGCAGTTACCAAGAAACGAACACCGGGGAGCTGTTTTTT. Translating it yields CASSYQETNTGELFF.

This chain connects TRBV23-1 to TRBJ2-7, with D unclear. TRBV23-1 is an open reading frame whose function is uncertain. The CDR3 sequence is 17 residues long. V was cut by 0 bases and J by 7 bases, with 22 bases left in between. CDR3 in amino acids: CASSQSPRHHREWEQYF. The CDR3 DNA reads as TGCGCCAGCAGTCAATCCCCTCGACATCACCGAGAGTGGGAGCAGTACTTC.

The CDR3 protein is CASTSGFSSYEQYV. In nucleotides, the CDR3 is TGTGCCAGCACTTCGGGGTTTAGCTCCTACGAGCAGTACGTC. This chain connects TRBV6-1 to TRBJ2-7; a possible D gene is TRBD2 (5 bases). The CDR3 spans 14 residues. CDR1 and CDR2 (germline): MNHNS, SASEGT. V lost 7 bases and J lost 0, with 13 bases in between.

The chain recombines TRBV6-5 with TRBJ1-1; no clear D. The germline V gene encodes CDR1 MNHEY and CDR2 SVGAGI. Trimming removed 5 bases at V and 3 bases at J, with 13 bases between. The CDR3 extends over 14 amino acids. This CDR3 is CASSPRAGYTEAFF. The DNA of the CDR3 is TGTGCCAGCAGTCCACGGGCAGGTTACACTGAAGCTTTCTTT.

The count of this clone is one. V usage is TRBV13 and J usage is TRBJ2-6; 7 positions match TRBD1. Germline CDR1 reads PRHDT; CDR2 reads FYEKMQ (reference sequence). J gave up 2 bases and V 4 bases, and 2 bases lay outside the gene matches. The CDR3 extends over 15 amino acids. The CDR3 DNA reads TGTGCCAGCAGCTCAACAGGGGCTGGGGCCAACGTCCTGACTTTC. Translating gives CASSSTGAGANVLTF.